The rows below give T cell receptor beta chains drawn from one sample of a study of regulatory T cells in long-lasting Graves disease. TCRdb re-called the multiplex PCR reads with MiXCR, one entry per CDR3 protein. The sample holds some 330,000 distinct CDR3 sequences, around 23% seen once. The sample consisted of peripheral blood mononuclear cells (PBMCs), taken when the disease was refractory, from a patient treated with antithyroid drugs. These receptors all stem from a woman between 35 and 50 years old with Graves disease. Each CDR3 is given with its conserved first and last residue. Fields, in order: clone size, J gene, V gene, D gene, CDR3 protein, CDR3 DNA. A D gene is named only where the DNA matches it firmly. Part of the rows lack a size; the others show once, few, many or a class for expanded clones.

few,TRBJ2-2,TRBV24-1,TRBD1,CATSDLRTGAGELFF,TGTGCCACCAGTGATCTCCGGACAGGGGCCGGGGAGCTGTTTTTT
few,TRBJ1-6,TRBV11-2,TRBD1,CASSERGRPYNSPLHF,TGTGCCAGCAGCGAGAGGGGGCGCCCCTATAATTCACCCCTCCACTTT
NA,TRBJ1-2,TRBV19,TRBD1,CASSRDRVNGYTF,TGTGCCAGTAGCCGGGACAGGGTTAATGGCTACACCTTC
few,TRBJ2-5,TRBV19,NA,CASSMEPDSVETQYF,TGTGCCAGTAGTATGGAGCCCGACAGTGTAGAGACCCAGTACTTC
NA,TRBJ2-7,TRBV5-1,TRBD2,CASSYGLAPSSYEQYF,TGCGCCAGCAGCTACGGACTAGCGCCGAGCTCCTACGAGCAGTACTTC
NA,TRBJ1-1,TRBV9,TRBD1,CASSVVSGDRVRTEAFF,TGTGCCAGCAGCGTAGTTTCGGGGGACAGGGTAAGGACTGAAGCTTTCTTT
few,TRBJ2-2,TRBV7-3,TRBD2,CASSLGRLAGSNTGELFF,TGTGCCAGCAGCCTAGGCAGGCTAGCGGGATCGAACACCGGGGAGCTGTTTTTT
few,TRBJ2-7,TRBV28,NA,CASSFSVGETYEQYF,TGTGCCAGCAGCTTTTCGGTGGGGGAGACCTACGAGCAGTACTTC
NA,TRBJ1-6,TRBV5-1,NA,CASSVDGSSYNSPLHF,TGTGCCAGCAGCGTTGACGGGAGCTCCTATAATTCACCCCTCCACTTT
NA,TRBJ2-5,TRBV10-3,NA,CAVSGYGSRETQYF,TGTGCCGTCAGTGGATACGGGAGTCGAGAGACCCAGTACTTC
few,TRBJ1-6,TRBV6-1,NA,CASVYNGDYNSPLHF,TGTGCCAGCGTCTACAACGGGGATTATAATTCACCCCTCCACTTT
NA,TRBJ2-7,TRBV20-1,NA,CSARSKGIRAYEQYF,TGCAGTGCTAGATCTAAGGGGATACGGGCCTACGAGCAGTACTTC
NA,TRBJ2-7,TRBV11-2,TRBD2,CASSPRRSGRAVSYEQYF,TGTGCCAGCAGCCCTCGTCGTAGCGGGAGGGCTGTCTCCTACGAGCAGTACTTC
few,TRBJ2-2,TRBV7-9,NA,CASSPAGSFTGELFF,TGTGCCAGCAGCCCTGCGGGCAGCTTCACCGGGGAGCTGTTTTTT
few,TRBJ2-2,TRBV15,NA,CATLMNGGPNTGELFF,TGTGCCACATTGATGAACGGGGGACCGAACACCGGGGAGCTGTTTTTT
few,TRBJ1-5,TRBV7-2,NA,CASSLAAGGNQPQHF,TGTGCCAGCAGCTTAGCCGCAGGGGGCAATCAGCCCCAGCATTTT
many,TRBJ2-7,TRBV5-1,NA,CASSYGPLSEQYF,TGCGCCAGCAGCTACGGGCCACTTTCGGAGCAGTACTTC
few,TRBJ2-7,TRBV5-1,NA,CASSFQAGGVSEQYF,TGCGCCAGCAGCTTTCAAGCTGGGGGAGTCTCCGAGCAGTACTTC
few,TRBJ2-3,TRBV20-1,TRBD2,CSAQRTSGSTDTQYF,TGCAGTGCTCAACGGACTAGCGGGAGCACAGATACGCAGTATTTT
few,TRBJ2-3,TRBV2,NA,CASRGWLNTDTQYF,TGTGCCAGCAGAGGCTGGCTAAACACAGATACGCAGTATTTT
NA,TRBJ2-7,TRBV27,NA,CASSLSGPAYEQYF,TGTGCCAGCAGTTTATCGGGGCCAGCCTACGAGCAGTACTTC
many,TRBJ2-7,TRBV3-1,NA,CASSQDRYEQYF,TGTGCCAGCAGCCAAGATAGGTACGAGCAGTACTTC
many,TRBJ2-7,TRBV6-2/TRBV6-3,TRBD2,CASSYSTGGPYEQYF,TGTGCCAGCAGTTACTCAACGGGAGGGCCCTACGAGCAGTACTTC
NA,TRBJ1-4,TRBV20-1,NA,CSARDLIWGATNEKLFF,TGCAGTGCTAGAGATTTGATTTGGGGGGCCACTAATGAAAAACTGTTTTTT
NA,TRBJ2-7,TRBV20-1,TRBD1,CSARGIRGTEPYEQYF,TGCAGTGCTAGAGGGATACGTGGGACAGAGCCCTACGAGCAGTACTTC
few,TRBJ1-2,TRBV5-1,TRBD1,CASSLAGTGDWDYGYTF,TGCGCCAGCAGCTTGGCCGGGACAGGGGACTGGGACTATGGCTACACCTTC
NA,TRBJ2-7,TRBV2,TRBD2,CARLGLAGSYEQYF,TGTGCCAGATTGGGACTAGCGGGATCCTACGAGCAGTACTTC
many,TRBJ1-4,TRBV29-1,NA,CSVVGQMNEKLFF,TGCAGCGTTGTAGGACAGATGAATGAAAAACTGTTTTTT
many,TRBJ2-5,TRBV7-8,NA,CASSLGRFQGGRETQYF,TGTGCCAGCAGCTTAGGGCGCTTCCAGGGGGGGCGAGAGACCCAGTACTTC
NA,TRBJ2-7,TRBV5-1,TRBD1,CASSLPTGDSSYEQYF,TGCGCCAGCAGCCTCCCCACCGGGGACAGTTCCTACGAGCAGTACTTC
NA,TRBJ2-1,TRBV27,TRBD2,CASSLVGTSGSSEQFF,TGTGCCAGCAGTTTGGTAGGGACTAGCGGGAGTAGTGAGCAGTTCTTC
NA,TRBJ2-2,TRBV24-1,NA,CATSDLQGPFGTGELSF,TGTGCCACCAGTGACTTACAGGGCCCGTTTGGGACCGGGGAGCTGTCTTTT
many,TRBJ2-7,TRBV27,NA,CASSLSPAGSPYEQYF,TGTGCCAGCAGTTTGAGTCCGGCAGGGAGCCCCTACGAGCAGTACTTC
once,TRBJ2-4,TRBV20-1,NA,CSARGTNLKNIQYF,TGCAGTGCTAGAGGGACTAACCTGAAAAACATTCAGTACTTC
few,TRBJ2-7,TRBV20-1,TRBD2,CSAPRTSASEQYF,TGCAGTGCCCCACGGACTAGCGCCTCCGAGCAGTACTTC
many,TRBJ2-7,TRBV29-1,NA,CSAGGESYEQYF,TGCAGCGCAGGGGGGGAGAGTTACGAGCAGTACTTC
many,TRBJ1-5,TRBV6-1,TRBD1,CASRTDRGVNQPQHF,TGTGCCAGCAGAACGGACAGGGGTGTCAATCAGCCCCAGCATTTT
NA,TRBJ1-4,TRBV4-1,TRBD1,CASSQRVTEDRGNEKLFF,TGCGCCAGCAGCCAAAGGGTCACCGAGGACAGGGGAAATGAAAAACTGTTTTTT
many,TRBJ2-7,TRBV15,TRBD2,CATSLAGGLSYEQYF,TGTGCCACCAGCCTAGCGGGAGGGCTCTCCTACGAGCAGTACTTC
many,TRBJ2-6,TRBV4-1,NA,CASSRPEFASGANVLTF,TGCGCCAGCAGCCGCCCTGAATTCGCGTCTGGGGCCAACGTCCTGACTTTC
many,TRBJ1-5,TRBV19,NA,CASSWTERAQPQHF,TGTGCCAGTAGTTGGACAGAACGGGCTCAGCCCCAGCATTTT
NA,TRBJ2-6,TRBV7-9,NA,CASSPRGPSGANVLTF,TGTGCCAGCAGCCCGCGAGGACCATCTGGGGCCAACGTCCTGACTTTC
NA,TRBJ1-1,TRBV6-1,TRBD1,CASSPWTGDEAFF,TGTGCCAGCAGCCCCTGGACAGGAGATGAAGCTTTCTTT
many,TRBJ1-6,TRBV6-5,NA,CASSYSRREGSPLHF,TGTGCCAGCAGTTACTCCCGCAGGGAGGGTTCACCCCTCCACTTT
NA,TRBJ2-2,TRBV4-1,TRBD2,CASSRRLAETNTGELFF,TGCGCCAGCAGCCGTCGACTAGCGGAGACGAACACCGGGGAGCTGTTTTTT
few,TRBJ1-4,TRBV27,NA,CASGRGGDEKLFF,TGTGCCAGCGGAAGGGGGGGGGATGAAAAACTGTTTTTT
NA,TRBJ1-1,TRBV27,NA,CASSSPLSKAFF,TGTGCCAGCAGTTCTCCCCTCTCTAAAGCTTTCTTT
few,TRBJ1-1,TRBV19,TRBD1,CASSIVGAGGATEAFF,TGTGCCAGTAGTATAGTGGGGGCAGGGGGCGCAACTGAAGCTTTCTTT
many,TRBJ2-5,TRBV2,TRBD2,CASSDPGLEETQYF,TGTGCCAGCAGTGACCCGGGACTAGAAGAGACCCAGTACTTC
many,TRBJ2-7,TRBV2,NA,CASSQGYEQYF,TGTGCCAGCAGCCAAGGTTACGAGCAGTACTTC
many,TRBJ2-7,TRBV5-5,NA,CASTNPDGYSYEQYF,TGTGCCAGCACCAACCCGGACGGCTACTCCTACGAGCAGTACTTC
many,TRBJ1-4,TRBV20-1,TRBD1,CSVDPVGTGNEKLFF,TGCAGTGTCGACCCGGTTGGGACAGGGAATGAAAAACTGTTTTTT
NA,TRBJ2-2,TRBV6-1,TRBD2,CAIARGTSGRGGELFF,TGTGCCATCGCCCGTGGTACTAGCGGGAGAGGAGGGGAGCTGTTTTTT
NA,TRBJ2-3,TRBV3-1,NA,CASSQLDSDTQYF,TGTGCCAGCAGCCAGCTAGATTCAGATACGCAGTATTTT
few,TRBJ2-3,TRBV20-1,NA,CSARDPILGDTQYF,TGCAGTGCTAGAGACCCCATTCTAGGAGATACGCAGTATTTT